These T cell receptor beta chains were read from a single sample in a study of technical replicates of blood from several donors. This table comes from immunoSEQ multiplex PCR, and its TCRdb copy is limited to in-frame clones, with some not included. The table has about 100,000 clones, around 95% seen once. Input material: T cells isolated from PBMCs. These receptors were obtained from a human donor in good health. CDR3s include the opening cysteine and the closing phenylalanine or tryptophan. A D gene is named only where the DNA matches it firmly. Clone size is given for some rows only: seen once, a few or many times, or a class if the clone is expanded.

v_gene: TRBV29-1
abundance: NA
d_gene: TRBD2
j_gene: TRBJ2-1
CDR3nt: TGCAGCGTCCGGTCTAGCGGGAGTAGAGGGCATGAGCAGTTCTTC
CDR3aa: CSVRSSGSRGHEQFF

v_gene: TRBV12-1
abundance: NA
d_gene: NA
j_gene: TRBJ2-3
CDR3nt: TGTGCCAGCAGGAAGAGGACTAGCGGGAGGGAGTATTTT
CDR3aa: CASRKRTSGREYF

v_gene: TRBV19
abundance: NA
d_gene: NA
j_gene: TRBJ2-4
CDR3nt: TGTGCCAGTAGTATATCTATTAACAAAAACATTCAGTACTTC
CDR3aa: CASSISINKNIQYF

v_gene: TRBV11-3
abundance: NA
d_gene: NA
j_gene: TRBJ2-7
CDR3nt: TGTGCCAGCAGCCCGAACCCGGGGGACTACGAGCAGTACTTC
CDR3aa: CASSPNPGDYEQYF

v_gene: TRBV7-9
abundance: NA
d_gene: TRBD1
j_gene: TRBJ2-7
CDR3nt: TGTGCCAGCAGCTTGGACAGGTTGGGCAGCGAGCAGTACTTC
CDR3aa: CASSLDRLGSEQYF

v_gene: TRBV11-2
abundance: NA
d_gene: TRBD2
j_gene: TRBJ2-5
CDR3nt: TGTGCCAGCAGCGGAAGGGGACTAGTTCAGGAGACCCAGTACTTC
CDR3aa: CASSGRGLVQETQYF

v_gene: TRBV5-8
abundance: once
d_gene: NA
j_gene: TRBJ2-2
CDR3nt: TGTGCCAGCAGCCGCCAGGCCGGGGAGCTGTTTTTT
CDR3aa: CASSRQAGELFF

v_gene: TRBV29-1
abundance: NA
d_gene: NA
j_gene: TRBJ2-7
CDR3nt: TGCAGCGTTGAAGACAGGGTGTTCTCCTACGAGCAGTACTTC
CDR3aa: CSVEDRVFSYEQYF

v_gene: TRBV2
abundance: NA
d_gene: NA
j_gene: TRBJ2-3
CDR3nt: TGTGCCAGCAGGATCCCCACTGGAGATACGCAGTATTTT
CDR3aa: CASRIPTGDTQYF

v_gene: TRBV19
abundance: NA
d_gene: NA
j_gene: TRBJ1-1
CDR3nt: TGTGCCAGTAGTATAGCCCGGGACACTGAAGCTTTCTTT
CDR3aa: CASSIARDTEAFF

v_gene: TRBV18
abundance: NA
d_gene: TRBD2
j_gene: TRBJ2-1
CDR3nt: TGTGCCAGCTCACCTGATGCTTTAGCGGGAGGGCAGAATGAGCAGTTCTTC
CDR3aa: CASSPDALAGGQNEQFF

v_gene: TRBV6-1
abundance: NA
d_gene: NA
j_gene: TRBJ1-2
CDR3nt: TGTGCCAGCAGTGAAGAGGAGGCGGGGCCGGGCTACACCTTC
CDR3aa: CASSEEEAGPGYTF

v_gene: TRBV7-9
abundance: NA
d_gene: TRBD1
j_gene: TRBJ2-7
CDR3nt: TGTGCCAGCAGCTTGGTGACAGGGGATTACGAGCAGTACTTC
CDR3aa: CASSLVTGDYEQYF

v_gene: TRBV6-5
abundance: NA
d_gene: NA
j_gene: TRBJ1-1
CDR3nt: TGTGCCAGCAGTTCCCCCGGGACAAGGAACACTGAAGCTTTCTTT
CDR3aa: CASSSPGTRNTEAFF

v_gene: TRBV2
abundance: NA
d_gene: NA
j_gene: TRBJ2-3
CDR3nt: TGTGCCAGCAGTGCACCCAGGGGGGCCGGGGCTAGCACAGATACGCAGTATTTT
CDR3aa: CASSAPRGAGASTDTQYF

v_gene: TRBV13
abundance: few
d_gene: NA
j_gene: TRBJ1-1
CDR3nt: TGTGCCAGCAGCTTTCAGACAGCGAACACTGAAGCTTTCTTT
CDR3aa: CASSFQTANTEAFF

v_gene: TRBV6-4
abundance: NA
d_gene: TRBD1
j_gene: TRBJ1-6
CDR3nt: TGTGCCAGCAGTTCCCAACAGGGGAATTCACCCCTCCACTTT
CDR3aa: CASSSQQGNSPLHF

v_gene: TRBV19
abundance: NA
d_gene: NA
j_gene: TRBJ1-2
CDR3nt: TGTGCCAGTAGTATAGCTTCCCCTCATGGCTACACCTTC
CDR3aa: CASSIASPHGYTF

v_gene: TRBV10-1
abundance: NA
d_gene: NA
j_gene: TRBJ2-5
CDR3nt: TGCGCCAGCAGTGAGTCAGGGCTAGCCCCACAAGAGACCCAGTACTTC
CDR3aa: CASSESGLAPQETQYF

v_gene: TRBV5-1
abundance: NA
d_gene: NA
j_gene: TRBJ2-7
CDR3nt: TGCGCCAGCAGCTTGGTCCCGGGGGATTCCTACGAGCAGTACTTC
CDR3aa: CASSLVPGDSYEQYF

v_gene: TRBV6-6
abundance: NA
d_gene: NA
j_gene: TRBJ1-1
CDR3nt: TGTGCCAGCACCAAAGAGCTGAACACTGAAGCTTTCTTT
CDR3aa: CASTKELNTEAFF

v_gene: TRBV6-5
abundance: once
d_gene: NA
j_gene: TRBJ2-7
CDR3nt: TGTGCCAGCAGTTATGATGGAGGGGAAGAACAGTACTTC
CDR3aa: CASSYDGGEEQYF

v_gene: TRBV19
abundance: NA
d_gene: NA
j_gene: TRBJ1-2
CDR3nt: TGTGCCAGTAGTATTAAGCGGCGGACTAACTATGGCTACACCTTC
CDR3aa: CASSIKRRTNYGYTF

v_gene: TRBV2
abundance: NA
d_gene: NA
j_gene: TRBJ1-5
CDR3nt: TGTGCCAGCAGTGCGGGATCATATAGCAATCAGCCCCAGCATTTT
CDR3aa: CASSAGSYSNQPQHF

v_gene: TRBV21-1
abundance: once
d_gene: NA
j_gene: TRBJ2-5
CDR3nt: TGTGCCAGCTTTCGGGGTACCGGGACAGGGGGGCCGAACCAAGAGACCCAGTACTTC
CDR3aa: CASFRGTGTGGPNQETQYF

v_gene: TRBV19
abundance: NA
d_gene: TRBD1
j_gene: TRBJ2-2
CDR3nt: TGTGCCAGTAGTATTGGGCGAGGGGGCTTGAACACCGGGGAGCTGTTTTTT
CDR3aa: CASSIGRGGLNTGELFF

v_gene: TRBV7-2
abundance: once
d_gene: NA
j_gene: TRBJ2-7
CDR3nt: TGTGCCAGCAGCCACACAGACTCCTACGAGCAGTACTTC
CDR3aa: CASSHTDSYEQYF

v_gene: TRBV6-6
abundance: NA
d_gene: NA
j_gene: TRBJ2-2
CDR3nt: TGTGCCGGGTCGGAGGGCCTCAACACCGGGGAGCTGTTTTTT
CDR3aa: CAGSEGLNTGELFF

v_gene: TRBV19
abundance: NA
d_gene: NA
j_gene: TRBJ2-7
CDR3nt: TGTGCCAGTAGTATAGCCAGGACAGCCTACGAGCAGTACTTC
CDR3aa: CASSIARTAYEQYF

v_gene: TRBV10-2
abundance: NA
d_gene: NA
j_gene: TRBJ2-1
CDR3nt: TGCGCCAGCGGGACAAGATACAATGAGCAGTTCTTC
CDR3aa: CASGTRYNEQFF

v_gene: TRBV5-8
abundance: NA
d_gene: TRBD2
j_gene: TRBJ2-7
CDR3nt: TGTGCCAGCAGCTTCGGGACTAGCGGGAGCCGCGAGCAGTACTTC
CDR3aa: CASSFGTSGSREQYF

v_gene: TRBV11-1
abundance: NA
d_gene: NA
j_gene: TRBJ2-2
CDR3nt: TGTGCCAGCAGCTCCAGTCCCGGGGAGCTGTTTTTT
CDR3aa: CASSSSPGELFF

v_gene: TRBV28
abundance: NA
d_gene: TRBD1
j_gene: TRBJ1-3
CDR3nt: TGTGCCAGCAGTTGGGAGACAGGGAATGGAAACACCATATATTTT
CDR3aa: CASSWETGNGNTIYF

v_gene: TRBV2
abundance: NA
d_gene: NA
j_gene: TRBJ2-4
CDR3nt: TGTGCCAGCAGTCAGCGGGACATTCAGTACTTC
CDR3aa: CASSQRDIQYF

v_gene: TRBV5-1
abundance: NA
d_gene: TRBD2
j_gene: TRBJ2-5
CDR3nt: TGCGCCAGCAGCTTGGGGGGACTAGACGGAGGGACCCAGTACTTC
CDR3aa: CASSLGGLDGGTQYF

v_gene: TRBV2
abundance: NA
d_gene: TRBD2
j_gene: TRBJ2-2
CDR3nt: TGTGCCAGCAGGCGGGGGGATACCGGGGAGCTGTTTTTT
CDR3aa: CASRRGDTGELFF

v_gene: TRBV5-8
abundance: once
d_gene: NA
j_gene: TRBJ2-5
CDR3nt: TGTGCCAGCAGCTTGGACTCCTCTCAAGAGACCCAGTACTTC
CDR3aa: CASSLDSSQETQYF

v_gene: TRBV6-6
abundance: NA
d_gene: TRBD2
j_gene: TRBJ2-3
CDR3nt: TGTGCCAGCAGCTACCATTCGGGAGGTACGCAGTATTTT
CDR3aa: CASSYHSGGTQYF

v_gene: TRBV4-1
abundance: NA
d_gene: NA
j_gene: TRBJ2-5
CDR3nt: TGCGCCAGCAGCCAAGGAAGATCCCGTGGACTACAAGAGACCCAGTACTTC
CDR3aa: CASSQGRSRGLQETQYF

v_gene: TRBV11-1
abundance: NA
d_gene: TRBD1
j_gene: TRBJ1-2
CDR3nt: TGTGCCAGCAGCTTAGTACCCGGGACAGGGACGCTTGGCTATGGCTACACCTTC
CDR3aa: CASSLVPGTGTLGYGYTF

v_gene: TRBV5-1
abundance: NA
d_gene: NA
j_gene: TRBJ1-2
CDR3nt: TGCGCCAGCAGCTTGGGCAGCTATGGCTACACCTTC
CDR3aa: CASSLGSYGYTF

v_gene: TRBV5-1
abundance: NA
d_gene: TRBD1
j_gene: TRBJ1-2
CDR3nt: TGCGCCAGCAGCTTGGCTACAGGGGACGGGTATGGCTACACCTTC
CDR3aa: CASSLATGDGYGYTF

v_gene: TRBV12-5
abundance: NA
d_gene: NA
j_gene: TRBJ1-1
CDR3nt: TGTGCTAGTGGTTTTGCGGCGGGAGCAAGGGTGAACACTGAAGCTTTCTTT
CDR3aa: CASGFAAGARVNTEAFF

v_gene: TRBV7-6
abundance: NA
d_gene: TRBD1
j_gene: TRBJ2-2
CDR3nt: TGTGCCAGCAGCTTTGGGTTACAGGGGAAGTCCGGGGAGCTGTTTTTT
CDR3aa: CASSFGLQGKSGELFF

v_gene: TRBV4-1
abundance: NA
d_gene: NA
j_gene: TRBJ1-2
CDR3nt: TGCGCCAGCAGCCAAGAACCCAGGCTCTACGGCTACACCTTC
CDR3aa: CASSQEPRLYGYTF

v_gene: TRBV7-8
abundance: NA
d_gene: NA
j_gene: TRBJ1-2
CDR3nt: TGTGCCAGCAGCAAAGGGGGGGGCGATGGCTACACCTTC
CDR3aa: CASSKGGGDGYTF

v_gene: TRBV4-2
abundance: NA
d_gene: NA
j_gene: TRBJ2-5
CDR3nt: TGTGCCAGCAGCCGCGGGACGCACACTATGGAGACCCAGTACTTC
CDR3aa: CASSRGTHTMETQYF

v_gene: TRBV30
abundance: NA
d_gene: NA
j_gene: TRBJ1-1
CDR3nt: TGTGCCTGGAGGGGGCCTTTCGAAGCTTTCTTT
CDR3aa: CAWRGPFEAFF

v_gene: TRBV4-1
abundance: NA
d_gene: NA
j_gene: TRBJ1-1
CDR3nt: TGCGCCAGCAGGCCCCTCGTGCGGTCGAGGGTGACTGAAGCTTTCTTT
CDR3aa: CASRPLVRSRVTEAFF

v_gene: TRBV2
abundance: NA
d_gene: TRBD1
j_gene: TRBJ1-2
CDR3nt: TGTGCCAGCAGAGAGAAGACAGGGGCTAGCAACTATGGCTACACCTTC
CDR3aa: CASREKTGASNYGYTF

v_gene: TRBV19
abundance: NA
d_gene: NA
j_gene: TRBJ1-1
CDR3nt: TGTGCCAGTAGTTGGCGGGGTTTGAACACTGAAGCTTTCTTT
CDR3aa: CASSWRGLNTEAFF

v_gene: TRBV6-1
abundance: NA
d_gene: NA
j_gene: TRBJ2-7
CDR3nt: TGTGCCAGCAGTATTCCCCCGCGTAGTGACGAGCAGTACTTC
CDR3aa: CASSIPPRSDEQYF

v_gene: TRBV5-1
abundance: NA
d_gene: NA
j_gene: TRBJ1-1
CDR3nt: TGCGCCAGCAGCATGGGACGTAGGGGCCTGAACACTGAAGCTTTCTTT
CDR3aa: CASSMGRRGLNTEAFF

v_gene: TRBV6-5
abundance: NA
d_gene: NA
j_gene: TRBJ1-2
CDR3nt: TGTGCCAGCAGTTACCCCCGGTTCCATGGCTACACCTTC
CDR3aa: CASSYPRFHGYTF

v_gene: TRBV30
abundance: NA
d_gene: TRBD1
j_gene: TRBJ1-1
CDR3nt: TGTGCCTGGAGTGCCCCTTCAACACGACAGGGGGTAGGGGAGAACACTGAAGCTTTCTTT
CDR3aa: CAWSAPSTRQGVGENTEAFF

v_gene: TRBV7-2
abundance: NA
d_gene: TRBD1
j_gene: TRBJ2-1
CDR3nt: TGTGCCAGCAGCCGTTGGGGGGCGACAGGGGGGAATGAGCAGTTCTTC
CDR3aa: CASSRWGATGGNEQFF